Sequencing of this TCR beta chain was carried out in a study of blood T cell repertoires in COVID-19 (dated by TCRdb to about 2020). With respect to the entire study: Samples covering the acute and convalescent phases of COVID-19 were provided by collaborators in the United States, Italy and Spain. HLA class I and class II types, where available, came from metadata supplied by the sample provider rather than from assay-based typing. The prospective study material was composed of cDNA or gDNA derived from T cells, B-cell-depleted T cells, or PBMCs. Subjects who had been exposed to COVID-19, were actively infected with it, or had recovered from it provided the deeply sampled blood TCRbeta repertoires that made up the dataset. Nearly every sample came with metadata listing a de-identified subject ID, COVID-19 status, age in years and sex. The repertoires were released in a freely available public database intended as a resource for research on the immune response to SARS-CoV-2. Samples came from the ongoing ImmuneRACE study (first 160 participants) plus 1,254 subjects from 6 global collaborators. Broad study findings and their caveats: How much clinical and demographic metadata was included differed by source and by participant, and the metadata was provided uncurated.

One collaborating source in Seattle enrolled patients during active infection and followed them longitudinally through the course of disease. Each collaborating institution followed its own protocols to collect whole blood in K2EDTA tubes. Collaborator samples were shipped for TCRbeta analysis as frozen whole blood, isolated PBMCs, or DNA extracted from either sample type. TCRbeta CDR3 regions were amplified from genomic DNA using the immunoSEQ Assay, a bias-controlled multiplex PCR. The published analysis was carried out like this. Within the assay, amplification of reference gene primers was used to estimate how many nucleated cells each sample contained. To quantify the absolute abundance of each unique TCRbeta CDR3 rearrangement, sequence reads were collapsed and filtered. Productive Simpson clonality was computed per sample as the square root of Simpson's diversity index over productive rearrangements. TCRdb retrieved this table from immuneACCESS and kept in-frame rearrangements only. Not all clones are present; in checked studies, unresolved V genes account for under half, and no reason is known for the remainder. The V and J calls and clone size are taken from that table; D and trimming were inferred from the DNA. This sample gives about 100,000 clones in total; roughly four fifths of them show up just once. Under 5% of the sample rests with the top ten.

From its cysteine to its phenylalanine, the CDR3 spans 16 amino acids. The retained sequence is limited to the CDR3, 48 bases, with the frame set at the first base. CDR1 SGHNT and CDR2 YENEEA are derived from the germline V gene. Trimmed from V: 4 bases; trimmed from J: 2 bases; junction bases lacking a gene match: 5. A word on this clone: The clone's antigen remains unknown. Nothing much larger sits one base from this clone, and base qualities are not available.

This TCR was sampled from a man older than 75 with COVID-19, enrolled during active disease. The V and J segments used are TRBV11-3 and TRBJ2-1; 10 of the junction bases match TRBD2. Sequencing was performed on peripheral blood. CDR3 sequence: CASSSSGSRPYNEQFF. The DNA is TGTGCCAGCAGCTCTAGCGGGAGCAGGCCCTACAATGAGCAGTTCTTC.